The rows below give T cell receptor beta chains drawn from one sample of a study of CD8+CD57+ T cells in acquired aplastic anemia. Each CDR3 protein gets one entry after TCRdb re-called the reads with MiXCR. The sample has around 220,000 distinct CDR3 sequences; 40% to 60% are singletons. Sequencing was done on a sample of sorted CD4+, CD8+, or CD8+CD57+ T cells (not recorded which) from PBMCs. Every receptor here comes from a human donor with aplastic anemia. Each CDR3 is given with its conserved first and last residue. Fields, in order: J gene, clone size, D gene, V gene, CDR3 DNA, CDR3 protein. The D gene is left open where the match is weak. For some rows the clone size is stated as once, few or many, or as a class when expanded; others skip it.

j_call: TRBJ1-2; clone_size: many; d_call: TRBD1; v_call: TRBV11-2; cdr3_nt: TGTGCCAGCAGCTTGGTTGGGACAGGGCTAAACTATGGCTACACCTTC; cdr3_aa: CASSLVGTGLNYGYTF
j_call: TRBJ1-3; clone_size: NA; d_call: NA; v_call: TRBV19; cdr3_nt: TGTGCCAGTAGATCCACCACCAACTGGATGGGTAGCTCTGGAAACACCATATATTTT; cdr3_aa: CASRSTTNWMGSSGNTIYF
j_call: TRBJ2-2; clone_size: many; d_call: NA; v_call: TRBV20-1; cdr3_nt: TGCAGTGCTAGAGATAAGAAGGGACACACCGGGGAGCTGTTTTTT; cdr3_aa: CSARDKKGHTGELFF
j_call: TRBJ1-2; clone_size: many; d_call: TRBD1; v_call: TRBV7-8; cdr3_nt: TGTGCCAGCAGCGTCGGACAGGGGGATGGCTACACCTTC; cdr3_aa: CASSVGQGDGYTF
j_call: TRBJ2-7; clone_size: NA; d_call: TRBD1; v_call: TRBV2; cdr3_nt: TGTGCCAGCAGTGAACGGGACAGGCAGTACTTC; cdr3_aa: CASSERDRQYF
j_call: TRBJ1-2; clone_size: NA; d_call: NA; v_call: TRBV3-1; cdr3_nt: TGTGCCAGCAGCCAGACAGGTTCCTACACCTTC; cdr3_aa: CASSQTGSYTF
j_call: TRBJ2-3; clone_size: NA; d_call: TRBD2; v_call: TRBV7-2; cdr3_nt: TGTGCCAGCAGCTTATCTGCAGCGGGGGGCACAGATACGCAGTATTTT; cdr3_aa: CASSLSAAGGTDTQYF
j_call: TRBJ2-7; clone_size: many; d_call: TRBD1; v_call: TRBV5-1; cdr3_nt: TGCGCCAGCAGCTTTGGCAGGGGGCGGGAGCAGTACTTC; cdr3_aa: CASSFGRGREQYF
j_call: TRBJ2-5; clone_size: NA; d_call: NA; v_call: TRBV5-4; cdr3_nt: TGTGCCAGCCCTACAAGTTCCCGGGGCCGAGAGACCCAGTACTTC; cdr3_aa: CASPTSSRGRETQYF
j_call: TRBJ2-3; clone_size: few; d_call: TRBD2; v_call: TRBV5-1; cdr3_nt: TGCGCCAGCAGCTTTCGGACTAGCGGGGGGGTCCCGGATACGCAGTATTTT; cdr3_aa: CASSFRTSGGVPDTQYF
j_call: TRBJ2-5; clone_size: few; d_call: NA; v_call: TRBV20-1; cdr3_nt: TGCAGTGCTAGTGGGGTATATGAGACCCAGTACTTC; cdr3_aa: CSASGVYETQYF
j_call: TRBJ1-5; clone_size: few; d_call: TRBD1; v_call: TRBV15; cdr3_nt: TGTGCCACCAGCAGAGATAAGGGACAGAATCAGCCCCAGCATTTT; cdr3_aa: CATSRDKGQNQPQHF
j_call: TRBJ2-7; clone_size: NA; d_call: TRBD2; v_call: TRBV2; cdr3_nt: TGTGCCAGCACCACGGGAGGGGGGTCCTACGAGCAGTACTTC; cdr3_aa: CASTTGGGSYEQYF
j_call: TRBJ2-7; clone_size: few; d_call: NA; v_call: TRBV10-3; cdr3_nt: TGTGCCATCAGTGAGTCGATCGGGGCGAGGCACGAGCAGTACTTC; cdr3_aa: CAISESIGARHEQYF
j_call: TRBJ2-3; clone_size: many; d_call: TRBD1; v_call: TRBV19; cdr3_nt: TGTGCCAGTAGACCGACAGGGGCCGGGGGAGATACGCAGTATTTT; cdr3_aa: CASRPTGAGGDTQYF
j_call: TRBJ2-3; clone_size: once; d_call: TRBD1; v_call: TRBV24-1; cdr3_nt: TGTGCCACCAGTGTTGCCAGGGGGTCTCTAGATACGCAGTATTTT; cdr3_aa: CATSVARGSLDTQYF
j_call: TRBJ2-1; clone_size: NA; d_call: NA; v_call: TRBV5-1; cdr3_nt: TGCGCCAGCGGCTTGGTCCAGGGGCCTGGCGAGCAGTTCTTC; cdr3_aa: CASGLVQGPGEQFF
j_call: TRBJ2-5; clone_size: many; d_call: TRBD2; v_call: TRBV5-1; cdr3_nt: TGCGCCAGCAGCTTGGGCGAGCGGGGGTACCAAGAGACCCAGTACTTC; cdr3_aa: CASSLGERGYQETQYF
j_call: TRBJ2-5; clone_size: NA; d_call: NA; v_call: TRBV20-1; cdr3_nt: TGCAGTGCTAGAGGTAAGACCCAGTACTTC; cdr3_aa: CSARGKTQYF
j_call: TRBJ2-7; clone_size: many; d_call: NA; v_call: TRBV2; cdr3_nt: TGTGCCAGCGGCCCCTGGAGGGACGCCTACGAGCAGTACTTC; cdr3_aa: CASGPWRDAYEQYF
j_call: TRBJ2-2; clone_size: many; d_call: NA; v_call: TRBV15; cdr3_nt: TGTGCCACCAGCAGAGGATGGGCAGCGAACACCGGGGAGCTGTTTTTT; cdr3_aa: CATSRGWAANTGELFF
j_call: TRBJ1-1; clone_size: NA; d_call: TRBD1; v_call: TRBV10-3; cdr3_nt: TGTGCCATCAGTGTAGACAGGGGGGGTAGCACTGAAGCTTTCTTT; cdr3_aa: CAISVDRGGSTEAFF
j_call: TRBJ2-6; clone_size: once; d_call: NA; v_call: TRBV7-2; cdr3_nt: TGTGCCAGCAGCTGGGACGTCTCTGGGGCCAACGTCCTGACTTTC; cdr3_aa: CASSWDVSGANVLTF
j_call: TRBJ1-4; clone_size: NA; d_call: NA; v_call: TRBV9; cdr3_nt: TGTGCCAGCAGCGAACAGACGGGGTTTGAAAAACTGTTTTTT; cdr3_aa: CASSEQTGFEKLFF
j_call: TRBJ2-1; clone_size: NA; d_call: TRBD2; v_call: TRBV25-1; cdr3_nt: TGTGCCAGCAGTTACTCCTCGACTAGCGGGGGTGCCTACGAGCAGTTCTTC; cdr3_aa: CASSYSSTSGGAYEQFF
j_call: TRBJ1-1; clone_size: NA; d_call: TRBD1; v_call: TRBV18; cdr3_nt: TGTGCCAGCTCACCACGAGACAGGGAAGGGATTCGAGCTTTCTTT; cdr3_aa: CASSPRDREGIRAFF
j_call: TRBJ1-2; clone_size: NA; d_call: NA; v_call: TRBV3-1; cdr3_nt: TGTGCCAGCACCCAAAATAGGCGGATGAACTATGGCTACACCTTC; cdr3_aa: CASTQNRRMNYGYTF
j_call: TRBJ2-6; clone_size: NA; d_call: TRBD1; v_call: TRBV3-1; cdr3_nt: TGTGCCAGCAGCCATTCCCGCGGACAGGAAGGGGCCAACGTCCTGACTTTC; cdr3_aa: CASSHSRGQEGANVLTF
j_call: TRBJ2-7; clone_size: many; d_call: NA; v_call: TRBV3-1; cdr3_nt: TGTGCCAGCAGTCAAGGGCTCCTACATCACTTC; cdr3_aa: CASSQGLLHHF
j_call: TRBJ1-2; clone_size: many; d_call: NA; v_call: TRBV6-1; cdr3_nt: TGTGCCAGCAGTGTAGTCGTCTATGGCTACACCTTC; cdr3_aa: CASSVVVYGYTF
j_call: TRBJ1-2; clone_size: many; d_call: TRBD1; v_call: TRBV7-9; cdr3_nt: TGTGCCAGCAGCTTAGTCGGGACAGGGGGCCTGCTTCATGGCTACACCTTC; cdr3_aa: CASSLVGTGGLLHGYTF
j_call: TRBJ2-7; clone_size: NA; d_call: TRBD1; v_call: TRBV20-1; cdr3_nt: TGCAGTGACCCGGGCAGGGGGTACGAGCAGTACTTC; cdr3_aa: CSDPGRGYEQYF
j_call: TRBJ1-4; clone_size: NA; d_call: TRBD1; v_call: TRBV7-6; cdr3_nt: TGTGCCAGCAGCCTTGGACAGGGCGCGACTAATGAAAAACTGTTTTTT; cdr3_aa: CASSLGQGATNEKLFF
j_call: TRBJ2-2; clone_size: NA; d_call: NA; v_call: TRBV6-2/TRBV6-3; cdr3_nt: TGTGCCAGCAGTTCCAATTCCGGGGAGCTGTTTTTT; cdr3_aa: CASSSNSGELFF
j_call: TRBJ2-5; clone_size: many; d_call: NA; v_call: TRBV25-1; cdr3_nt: TGTGCCAGCAGTGAATATCAGGGCCCGGTGGAGACCCAGTACTTC; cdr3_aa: CASSEYQGPVETQYF
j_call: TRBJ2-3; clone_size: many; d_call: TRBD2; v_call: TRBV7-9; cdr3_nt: TGTGCCAGCAGCTTAGCAGCGGGGAACACAGATACGCAGTATTTT; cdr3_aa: CASSLAAGNTDTQYF
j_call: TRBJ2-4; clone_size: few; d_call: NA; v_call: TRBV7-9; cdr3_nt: TGTGCCAGCAGCTTTGGACGAACACGTAACATTCAGTACTTC; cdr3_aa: CASSFGRTRNIQYF
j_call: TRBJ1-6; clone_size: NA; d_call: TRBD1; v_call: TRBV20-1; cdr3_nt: TGCAGTGTTATGGGACAGAGGGCGACTTCACCCCTCCACTTT; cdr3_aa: CSVMGQRATSPLHF
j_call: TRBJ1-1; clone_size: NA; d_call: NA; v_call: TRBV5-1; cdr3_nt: TGCGCCAGCAGGGTCCGGGACAACATGGACACAGAAGCTTTCTTT; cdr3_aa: CASRVRDNMDTEAFF
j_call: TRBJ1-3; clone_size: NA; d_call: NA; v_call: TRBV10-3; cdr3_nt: TGTGCCATCAGGTTGCAGGGACAAGAGGTGAACACCATATATTTT; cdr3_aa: CAIRLQGQEVNTIYF
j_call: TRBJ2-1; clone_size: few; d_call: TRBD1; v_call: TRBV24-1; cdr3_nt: TGTGCCACCAGTGATATAGACAGGGGGATACGCAATGAGCAGTTCTTC; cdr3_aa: CATSDIDRGIRNEQFF
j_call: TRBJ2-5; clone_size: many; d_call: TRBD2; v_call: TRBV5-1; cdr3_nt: TGCGCCAGCAGCCCAGGACTAGCGGGGGGCCAAGAGACCCAGTACTTC; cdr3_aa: CASSPGLAGGQETQYF
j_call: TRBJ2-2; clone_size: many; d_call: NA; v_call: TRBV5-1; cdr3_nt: TGCGCCAGCAAAGGAGGGGTGAACACCGGGGAGCTGTTTTTT; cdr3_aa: CASKGGVNTGELFF
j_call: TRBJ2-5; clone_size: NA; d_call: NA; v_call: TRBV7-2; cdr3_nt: TGTGCCAGCACGACCGGAGGGGAGACCCAGTACTTC; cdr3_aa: CASTTGGETQYF
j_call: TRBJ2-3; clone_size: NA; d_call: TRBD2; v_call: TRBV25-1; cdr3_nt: TGTGCCAGCAGCTTCAGACTAGCGGGGGGTTCAGATACGCAGTATTTT; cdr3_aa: CASSFRLAGGSDTQYF
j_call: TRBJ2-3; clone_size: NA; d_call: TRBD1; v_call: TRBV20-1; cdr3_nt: TGCAGTTCTGAAGTCGGGACAGGGGGTTTGTATACGCAGTATTTT; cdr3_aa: CSSEVGTGGLYTQYF
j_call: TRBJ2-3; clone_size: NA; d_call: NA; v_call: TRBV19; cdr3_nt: TGTGCCAGTAGTCAACAGGGGGGGGCAGATACGCAGTATTTT; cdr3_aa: CASSQQGGADTQYF
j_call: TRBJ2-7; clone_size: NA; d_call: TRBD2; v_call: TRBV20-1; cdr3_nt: TGCAGTGCTAGAGACCCACTAGCGGGGCCTTACGAGCAGTACTTC; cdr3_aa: CSARDPLAGPYEQYF
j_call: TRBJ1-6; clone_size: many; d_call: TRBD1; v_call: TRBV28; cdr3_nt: TGTGCCAGCAGTCCCAGACAGGGGAGGGATTCACCCCTCCACTTT; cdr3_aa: CASSPRQGRDSPLHF
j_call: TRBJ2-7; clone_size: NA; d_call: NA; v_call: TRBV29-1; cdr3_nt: TGCAGCGCTACTGGACCCGTCTACGAGCAGTACTTC; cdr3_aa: CSATGPVYEQYF